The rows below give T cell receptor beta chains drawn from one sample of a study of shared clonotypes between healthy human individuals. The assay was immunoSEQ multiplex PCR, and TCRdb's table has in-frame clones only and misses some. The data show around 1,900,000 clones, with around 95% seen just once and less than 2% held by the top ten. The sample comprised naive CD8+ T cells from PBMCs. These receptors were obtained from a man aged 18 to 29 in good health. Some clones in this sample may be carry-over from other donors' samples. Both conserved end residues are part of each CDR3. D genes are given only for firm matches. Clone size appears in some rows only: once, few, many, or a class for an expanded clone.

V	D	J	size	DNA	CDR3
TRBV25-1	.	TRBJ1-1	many	TGTGCCAGCAGTGAACATGGCAGGGTAACTGAAGCTTTCTTT	CASSEHGRVTEAFF
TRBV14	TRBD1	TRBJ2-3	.	TGTGCCAGCAGCCAAGCAGGGGGTGGAGATACGCAGTATTTT	CASSQAGGGDTQYF
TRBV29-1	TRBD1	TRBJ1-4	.	TGCAGCGTTGAAGTCAGGGGGCTCGCTAATGAAAAACTGTTTTTT	CSVEVRGLANEKLFF
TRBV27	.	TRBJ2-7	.	TGTGCCAGCAGTCCCCTAAACCAACCCTACGAGCAGTACTTC	CASSPLNQPYEQYF
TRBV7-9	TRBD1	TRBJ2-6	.	TGTGCCAGCAGCTTAGGGTGGGACAGGGACAACTCTGGGGCCAACGTCCTGACTTTC	CASSLGWDRDNSGANVLTF
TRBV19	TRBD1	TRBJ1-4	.	TGTGCCAGTAGTCTGAGGGACAGCTTAAATGAAAAACTGTTTTTT	CASSLRDSLNEKLFF
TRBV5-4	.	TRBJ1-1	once	TGTGCCAGCAGCCGCCCTGGGGTTTGGGGCGGGATGAACACTGAAGCTTTCTTT	CASSRPGVWGGMNTEAFF
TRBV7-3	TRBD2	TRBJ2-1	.	TGTGCCAGCAGCTTTATAGCGGGTTCCTACAATGAGCAGTTCTTC	CASSFIAGSYNEQFF
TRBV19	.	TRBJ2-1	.	TGTGCCAGTAGCGGGTTGCGCAATGAGCAGTTCTTC	CASSGLRNEQFF
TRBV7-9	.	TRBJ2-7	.	TGTGCCAGCAGCTTAGCGGGGGGCGTCGACGAGCAGTACTTC	CASSLAGGVDEQYF
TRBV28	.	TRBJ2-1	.	TGTGCCAGCACCCTTGTGCGGAGCTCCTACAATGAGCAGTTCTTC	CASTLVRSSYNEQFF
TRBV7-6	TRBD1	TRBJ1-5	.	TGTGCCAGCAGCCCCGAACAGGGGGGGTATAGCAATCAGCCCCAGCATTTT	CASSPEQGGYSNQPQHF
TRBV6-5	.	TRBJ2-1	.	TGTGCCAGCAGTTACGAATGGGACACCGGTGGCGATGAGCAGTTCTTC	CASSYEWDTGGDEQFF
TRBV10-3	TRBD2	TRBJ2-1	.	TGTGCCATCAGTCCCTCCCGGACTAGCAGGGATGAGCAGTTCTTC	CAISPSRTSRDEQFF
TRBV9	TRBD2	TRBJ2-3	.	TGTGCCAGCAGCGTAGGAGGCGGGAGGGACGCAGATACGCAGTATTTT	CASSVGGGRDADTQYF
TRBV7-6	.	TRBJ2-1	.	TGTGCCAGCAGCTCCCTAATAGATGGGTACAATGAGCAGTTCTTC	CASSSLIDGYNEQFF
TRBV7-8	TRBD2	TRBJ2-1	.	TGTGCCAGCAGCTGGGACCTGGGACTAGGGGACAATGAGCAGTTCTTC	CASSWDLGLGDNEQFF
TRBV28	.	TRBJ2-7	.	TGTGCCAGCAGTTACTTGCCGGGCCTCTCCTACGAGCAGTACTTC	CASSYLPGLSYEQYF
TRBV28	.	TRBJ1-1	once	TGTGCCAGCAGTTTATCCGGGACATCCGCTGAAGCTTTCTTT	CASSLSGTSAEAFF
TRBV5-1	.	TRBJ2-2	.	TGCGCCAGCAGCTTGGCCCGGCGGGACTACACCGGGGAGCTGTTTTTT	CASSLARRDYTGELFF
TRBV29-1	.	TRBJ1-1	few	TGCAGCGATAGTAGAACTTTCTTT	CSDSRTFF
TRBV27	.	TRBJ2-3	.	TGTGCCAGCAGTTCCCAGATACCTTCTGACACAGATACGCAGTATTTT	CASSSQIPSDTDTQYF
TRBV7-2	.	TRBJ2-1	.	TGTGCCAGCAGCTTACCCCCCAACAATGAGCAGTTCTTC	CASSLPPNNEQFF
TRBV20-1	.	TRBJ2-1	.	TGCAGTGCTGGAGGCCGTGAGCAGTTCTTC	CSAGGREQFF
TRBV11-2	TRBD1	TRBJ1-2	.	TGTGCCAGCACGACAGGGACTAACTATGGCTACACCTTC	CASTTGTNYGYTF
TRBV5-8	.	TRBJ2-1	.	TGTGCCAGCAGCTTGGATCGGTCCTACAATGAGCAGTTCTTC	CASSLDRSYNEQFF
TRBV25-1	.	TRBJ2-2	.	TGTGCCAGCAGTTCTCTGTGGGGCAGGACTACCGGGGAGCTGTTTTTT	CASSSLWGRTTGELFF
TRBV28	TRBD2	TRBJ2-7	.	TGTGCCAGCAGTTCGGACCGGGAGGGCGTTGACGAGCAGTACTTC	CASSSDREGVDEQYF
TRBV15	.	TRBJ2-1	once	TGTGCCACCAGCAAGTCGGCTCAACAGCAGTTCTTC	CATSKSAQQQFF
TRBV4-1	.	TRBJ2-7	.	TGCGCCAGCAGCCTATATGGGGACAACAAGAACTACGAGCAGTACTTC	CASSLYGDNKNYEQYF
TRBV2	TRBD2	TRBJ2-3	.	TGTGCCAGCAGTGACTCCGGGGCGACTAGCGGACGCACAGATACGCAGTATTTT	CASSDSGATSGRTDTQYF
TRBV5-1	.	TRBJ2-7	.	TGCGCCAGCAGCTACGGGGAGGTCAACGAGCAGTACTTC	CASSYGEVNEQYF
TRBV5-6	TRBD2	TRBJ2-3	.	TGTGCCAGCAGCTTGGAGGCTAGCGGGGCGGTTTCGGATACGCAGTATTTT	CASSLEASGAVSDTQYF
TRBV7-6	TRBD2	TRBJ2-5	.	TGTGCCAGCAGCCGAACGTTACTAGCGGGAAAGGGTCTACGAGAGACCCAGTACTTC	CASSRTLLAGKGLRETQYF